This is a list of T cell receptor beta chains from one sample in a study of OX40 agonist ivuxolimab in advanced cancers. Sequenced by immunoSEQ multiplex PCR; TCRdb stores in-frame clones only, minus some. The sample shows around 74,000 clones, 85% to 90% of them seen only once. The specimen was CD4+ or CD8+ T cells sorted from blood, collected in a trial of the OX40 agonist ivuxolimab. Source of these receptors: an adult with an advanced solid tumor such as melanoma, head and neck, liver or kidney cancer. Both conserved end residues are part of each CDR3. D genes are given only for firm matches. Clone size, where shown, is once, few, many, or a class for clones that have expanded.

j_gene: TRBJ2-3
abundance: NA
len: 15
v_gene: TRBV19
d_gene: NA
CDR3nt: TGTGCCAGTACTATCTCAAGCGGTAGCACAGATACGCAGTATTTT
CDR3aa: CASTISSGSTDTQYF

j_gene: TRBJ2-5
abundance: NA
len: 12
v_gene: TRBV19
d_gene: NA
CDR3nt: TGTGCCAGTACCGGGGGTATTGGGACCCAGTACTTC
CDR3aa: CASTGGIGTQYF

j_gene: TRBJ1-5
abundance: NA
len: 15
v_gene: TRBV28
d_gene: NA
CDR3nt: TGTGCCAGCAGTTTCCTGCAGGGTCGGGCTCAGCCCCAGCATTTT
CDR3aa: CASSFLQGRAQPQHF

j_gene: TRBJ1-3
abundance: few
len: 14
v_gene: TRBV28
d_gene: NA
CDR3nt: TGTGCCAGCAGCCAGGAGACTCTCGGAAACACCATATATTTT
CDR3aa: CASSQETLGNTIYF

j_gene: TRBJ1-3
abundance: NA
len: 15
v_gene: TRBV5-1
d_gene: TRBD1
CDR3nt: TGCGCCAGCAGCCAAGGGACAGGGGGAGGAAACACCATATATTTT
CDR3aa: CASSQGTGGGNTIYF

j_gene: TRBJ2-3
abundance: NA
len: 15
v_gene: TRBV28
d_gene: TRBD1
CDR3nt: TGTGCCAGCAGTTTTTACAGGGGGAGCACAGATACGCAGTATTTT
CDR3aa: CASSFYRGSTDTQYF

j_gene: TRBJ1-4
abundance: NA
len: 14
v_gene: TRBV6-5
d_gene: NA
CDR3nt: TGTGCCAGCAGTACCCCCGGGGGCGCGGAAAAACTGTTTTTT
CDR3aa: CASSTPGGAEKLFF

j_gene: TRBJ1-2
abundance: NA
len: 13
v_gene: TRBV27
d_gene: TRBD1
CDR3nt: TGTGCCAGCAGGGCAGGGGGCAGATATGGCTACACCTTC
CDR3aa: CASRAGGRYGYTF

j_gene: TRBJ2-3
abundance: NA
len: 16
v_gene: TRBV12-1
d_gene: NA
CDR3nt: TGTGCCAGCAGCTTTACAGCGGGGGGAGGGACAGATACGCAGTATTTT
CDR3aa: CASSFTAGGGTDTQYF

j_gene: TRBJ2-5
abundance: NA
len: 13
v_gene: TRBV27
d_gene: NA
CDR3nt: TGTGCCAGCAGTTTACGGGAACGGGAGACCCAGTACTTC
CDR3aa: CASSLRERETQYF

j_gene: TRBJ2-7
abundance: NA
len: 14
v_gene: TRBV5-1
d_gene: NA
CDR3nt: TGCGCCAGCAGCAGATCGGGATTCTCCTACGAGCAGTACTTC
CDR3aa: CASSRSGFSYEQYF

j_gene: TRBJ2-7
abundance: NA
len: 14
v_gene: TRBV27
d_gene: NA
CDR3nt: TGTGCCAGCAGTGGACAGTACAAAATCTACGAGCAGTACTTC
CDR3aa: CASSGQYKIYEQYF

j_gene: TRBJ1-5
abundance: NA
len: 13
v_gene: TRBV7-2
d_gene: NA
CDR3nt: TGTGCCAGCAGCCGACAGATTTTAGAGCCCCAGCATTTT
CDR3aa: CASSRQILEPQHF

j_gene: TRBJ1-3
abundance: few
len: 13
v_gene: TRBV10-1
d_gene: NA
CDR3nt: TGCGCCAGCAGTGATCGCTCCGGAAACACCATATATTTT
CDR3aa: CASSDRSGNTIYF

j_gene: TRBJ1-5
abundance: NA
len: 15
v_gene: TRBV10-3
d_gene: NA
CDR3nt: TGTGCCATCAGTGAGTCGTTAGCAGGGCATCAGCCCCAGCATTTT
CDR3aa: CAISESLAGHQPQHF

j_gene: TRBJ1-2
abundance: NA
len: 15
v_gene: TRBV7-8
d_gene: NA
CDR3nt: TGTGCCAGCAGCTTAGGTGAAACAGGGAACTATGGCTACACCTTC
CDR3aa: CASSLGETGNYGYTF

j_gene: TRBJ2-7
abundance: few
len: 14
v_gene: TRBV6-6
d_gene: TRBD1
CDR3nt: TGTGCCAGCATAAAGACAGGGGCTGACTACGAGCAGTACTTC
CDR3aa: CASIKTGADYEQYF

j_gene: TRBJ1-3
abundance: NA
len: 14
v_gene: TRBV7-2
d_gene: NA
CDR3nt: TGTGCCAGCAGCTGGACACTTTCTGGAAACACCATATATTTT
CDR3aa: CASSWTLSGNTIYF

j_gene: TRBJ1-1
abundance: once
len: 14
v_gene: TRBV5-1
d_gene: NA
CDR3nt: TGCGCCAGCAGCTTAAGGGGAAGTGACACTGAAGCTTTCTTT
CDR3aa: CASSLRGSDTEAFF

j_gene: TRBJ2-1
abundance: once
len: 16
v_gene: TRBV5-5
d_gene: TRBD2
CDR3nt: TGTGCCAGCAGCTCCGCGGGACTAGCGGGAGTCAATGAGCAGTTCTTC
CDR3aa: CASSSAGLAGVNEQFF

j_gene: TRBJ1-2
abundance: NA
len: 16
v_gene: TRBV29-1
d_gene: TRBD1
CDR3nt: TGCAGCGTTGACCCAGGGGGTTTGGGGGAGACCTATGGCTACACCTTC
CDR3aa: CSVDPGGLGETYGYTF

j_gene: TRBJ2-3
abundance: NA
len: 15
v_gene: TRBV18
d_gene: TRBD2
CDR3nt: TGTGCCAGCTCACCACAAGCGGGAGGGTTAGATACGCAGTATTTT
CDR3aa: CASSPQAGGLDTQYF

j_gene: TRBJ1-2
abundance: NA
len: 14
v_gene: TRBV7-2
d_gene: NA
CDR3nt: TGTGCCAGCAGCCTATCAGGACCGAGCTATGGCTACACCTTC
CDR3aa: CASSLSGPSYGYTF

j_gene: TRBJ2-3
abundance: NA
len: 15
v_gene: TRBV7-8
d_gene: NA
CDR3nt: TGTGCCAGCAGGCAGGCACTCCCTGGGGTGGATACGCAGTATTTT
CDR3aa: CASRQALPGVDTQYF

j_gene: TRBJ1-2
abundance: NA
len: 13
v_gene: TRBV30
d_gene: NA
CDR3nt: TGTGCCTGGAGAAAGGGCCCTTTTAGTGGCTACACCTTC
CDR3aa: CAWRKGPFSGYTF

j_gene: TRBJ2-6
abundance: NA
len: 16
v_gene: TRBV5-1
d_gene: NA
CDR3nt: TGCGCCAGCAGCGTGGACCCTGCGGGGGGGGCCAACGTCCTGACTTTC
CDR3aa: CASSVDPAGGANVLTF

j_gene: TRBJ1-1
abundance: NA
len: 13
v_gene: TRBV19
d_gene: NA
CDR3nt: TGTGCCAGTAGTTCCCATTCGGGACCTCTCCGGGGATTT
CDR3aa: CASSSHSGPLRGF

j_gene: TRBJ2-1
abundance: NA
len: 17
v_gene: TRBV7-6
d_gene: TRBD2
CDR3nt: TGTGCCAGCAGCTTATTTCTTGGAGTAGCGGGACACAATGAGCAGTTCTTC
CDR3aa: CASSLFLGVAGHNEQFF

j_gene: TRBJ1-1
abundance: NA
len: 15
v_gene: TRBV28
d_gene: NA
CDR3nt: TGTGCCAGCAGTTTACGGGGGCCCATGAACACTGAAGCTTTCTTT
CDR3aa: CASSLRGPMNTEAFF

j_gene: TRBJ1-2
abundance: NA
len: 17
v_gene: TRBV5-1
d_gene: TRBD1
CDR3nt: TGCGCCAGCAGCAACGGACAGGGGGTCGCCGCTAACTATGGCTACACCTTC
CDR3aa: CASSNGQGVAANYGYTF

j_gene: TRBJ1-2
abundance: NA
len: 14
v_gene: TRBV7-9
d_gene: TRBD1
CDR3nt: TGTGCCAGCAGCCTCGAACCAGGGGGCCATGGCTACACCTTC
CDR3aa: CASSLEPGGHGYTF

j_gene: TRBJ1-1
abundance: NA
len: 13
v_gene: TRBV5-1
d_gene: NA
CDR3nt: TGCGCCAGCAGCTTGGTGGGAGACACTGAAGCTTTCTTT
CDR3aa: CASSLVGDTEAFF

j_gene: TRBJ1-1
abundance: NA
len: 13
v_gene: TRBV5-1
d_gene: NA
CDR3nt: TGCGCCACTTCGTTGGCGGGGCACACTGAAGCTTTCTTT
CDR3aa: CATSLAGHTEAFF

j_gene: TRBJ2-5
abundance: NA
len: 15
v_gene: TRBV9
d_gene: NA
CDR3nt: TGTGCCAGCAGCGTCTCGCCTTGGCTCCAAGAGACCCAGTACTTC
CDR3aa: CASSVSPWLQETQYF

j_gene: TRBJ2-4
abundance: NA
len: 15
v_gene: TRBV15
d_gene: NA
CDR3nt: TGTGCCACCAGCAGAGATCCGGGAGTCAAAAACATTCAGTACTTC
CDR3aa: CATSRDPGVKNIQYF

j_gene: TRBJ2-1
abundance: NA
len: 15
v_gene: TRBV5-1
d_gene: TRBD2
CDR3nt: TGCGCCAGCAGCTTGGGGACTAGCGAATACAATGAGCAGTTCTTC
CDR3aa: CASSLGTSEYNEQFF

j_gene: TRBJ2-7
abundance: NA
len: 13
v_gene: TRBV18
d_gene: NA
CDR3nt: TGTGCCAGCTCCAGCACAGGCGACTACGAGCAGTACTTC
CDR3aa: CASSSTGDYEQYF

j_gene: TRBJ2-5
abundance: NA
len: 16
v_gene: TRBV19
d_gene: TRBD2
CDR3nt: TGTGCCAGTAGTATAGATCGACCGGGGGGACAAGAGACCCAGTACTTC
CDR3aa: CASSIDRPGGQETQYF

j_gene: TRBJ2-2
abundance: NA
len: 15
v_gene: TRBV5-1
d_gene: NA
CDR3nt: TGCGCCAGCAGCCAGAGGACAGCGAACACCGGGGAGCTGTTTTTT
CDR3aa: CASSQRTANTGELFF

j_gene: TRBJ2-3
abundance: NA
len: 16
v_gene: TRBV7-9
d_gene: TRBD2
CDR3nt: TGTGCCAGCAGCTTGGGGACTAGCAGCCTAAGGGATACGCAGTATTTT
CDR3aa: CASSLGTSSLRDTQYF

j_gene: TRBJ1-1
abundance: NA
len: 13
v_gene: TRBV11-3
d_gene: NA
CDR3nt: TGTGCCAGCAGCACACAGGCGAACACTGAAGCTTTCTTT
CDR3aa: CASSTQANTEAFF

j_gene: TRBJ1-3
abundance: NA
len: 14
v_gene: TRBV7-7
d_gene: NA
CDR3nt: TGTGCTAGCAGCCCCGGGGGGCCTGGAAACACCATATATTTT
CDR3aa: CASSPGGPGNTIYF

j_gene: TRBJ2-7
abundance: NA
len: 14
v_gene: TRBV6-6
d_gene: TRBD1
CDR3nt: TGTGCCAGCAGCACCCAGGGGGCGATAAACGAGCAGTACTTC
CDR3aa: CASSTQGAINEQYF

j_gene: TRBJ2-7
abundance: NA
len: 14
v_gene: TRBV25-1
d_gene: NA
CDR3nt: TGTGCCAGCAGATCGGACCGGGCCTCCTACGAGCAGTACTTC
CDR3aa: CASRSDRASYEQYF

j_gene: TRBJ1-4
abundance: NA
len: 14
v_gene: TRBV7-9
d_gene: TRBD1
CDR3nt: TGTGCCAGCAGCTCAGGGGGCTCCAATGAAAAACTGTTTTTT
CDR3aa: CASSSGGSNEKLFF